The rows below give T cell receptor beta chains drawn from one sample of a study of radiotherapy plus CTLA-4 blockade in lung cancer. Clones were read by immunoSEQ multiplex PCR, and TCRdb kept only the in-frame ones, dropping some. The top ten clones hold about 3% of a sample with about 97,000 clones, about four fifths of them seen once. This specimen consisted of peripheral blood, obtained from a patient treated with radiotherapy plus ipilimumab. These receptors came from a human donor with non-small cell lung cancer who had a partial response to radiotherapy plus ipilimumab. Some clones in this sample may be carry-over from other donors' samples. CDR3s leave out the opening cysteine and the closing phenylalanine or tryptophan. Fields, in order: J gene, V gene, CDR3 protein.

j_gene: TRBJ2-3
v_gene: TRBV6-1
CDR3aa: ASRGTSGSLDTQY

j_gene: TRBJ1-6
v_gene: TRBV6-1
CDR3aa: ASSDGQGWNSPLH

j_gene: TRBJ1-2
v_gene: TRBV5-1
CDR3aa: ASSSGTELYGYT

j_gene: TRBJ2-3
v_gene: TRBV11-1
CDR3aa: ASSPNVGGHTDTQY

j_gene: TRBJ1-6
v_gene: TRBV7-2
CDR3aa: ASSLAGRVYGKFNSPLH

j_gene: TRBJ2-7
v_gene: TRBV6-1
CDR3aa: ASRATGQGDEQY

j_gene: TRBJ2-6
v_gene: TRBV11-3
CDR3aa: ASSSGTDSHSGANVLT

j_gene: TRBJ1-2
v_gene: TRBV7-9
CDR3aa: ASSLGTARGYT

j_gene: TRBJ2-7
v_gene: TRBV5-1
CDR3aa: ASSIPGTSGGGQY

j_gene: TRBJ1-5
v_gene: TRBV11-3
CDR3aa: ASSPQGSNQPQH

j_gene: TRBJ1-1
v_gene: TRBV7-9
CDR3aa: ASSLGSGGEITEAF

j_gene: TRBJ1-1
v_gene: TRBV11-2
CDR3aa: ASSKETGITEAF

j_gene: TRBJ2-7
v_gene: TRBV5-4
CDR3aa: ASSLGPGQQYEQY

j_gene: TRBJ2-7
v_gene: TRBV5-1
CDR3aa: ASSLTGGAGEQY

j_gene: TRBJ2-2
v_gene: TRBV5-1
CDR3aa: ASSYQASGRIGELF

j_gene: TRBJ2-1
v_gene: TRBV11-2
CDR3aa: ASSLISGRALEQF

j_gene: TRBJ2-5
v_gene: TRBV7-6
CDR3aa: ASSRSSETQY

j_gene: TRBJ2-1
v_gene: TRBV20-1
CDR3aa: SANRADEQF

j_gene: TRBJ2-3
v_gene: TRBV30
CDR3aa: AWSSAPHGNTQY

j_gene: TRBJ2-1
v_gene: TRBV5-1
CDR3aa: ASSGGVSSYNEQF

j_gene: TRBJ2-6
v_gene: TRBV7-3
CDR3aa: ASSTRTEGVLT

j_gene: TRBJ1-5
v_gene: TRBV5-1
CDR3aa: ASSLEGAGEQPQH

j_gene: TRBJ2-1
v_gene: TRBV7-2
CDR3aa: ASSSASPGTYYNEQF

j_gene: TRBJ2-4
v_gene: TRBV28
CDR3aa: ASSLNRAYIQY

j_gene: TRBJ1-5
v_gene: TRBV7-9
CDR3aa: ASSLDYQPQH

j_gene: TRBJ2-1
v_gene: TRBV6-5
CDR3aa: ASSYSVGQFRYEQF

j_gene: TRBJ2-1
v_gene: TRBV7-2
CDR3aa: ASSLAAGTVNEQF

j_gene: TRBJ2-7
v_gene: TRBV28
CDR3aa: ASSSWDRGYEQY

j_gene: TRBJ2-1
v_gene: TRBV28
CDR3aa: ASSSSIFGPRGEQF

j_gene: TRBJ2-1
v_gene: TRBV5-1
CDR3aa: ASSLGLAGAYNEQF

j_gene: TRBJ2-1
v_gene: TRBV7-2
CDR3aa: ASSLRLAGVNNEQF

j_gene: TRBJ2-1
v_gene: TRBV13
CDR3aa: ASTNQTSGRAGGYNEQF

j_gene: TRBJ2-7
v_gene: TRBV12-5
CDR3aa: ASGLDRVYEQY

j_gene: TRBJ1-2
v_gene: TRBV9
CDR3aa: ASSGPGTGTYGYT

j_gene: TRBJ2-7
v_gene: TRBV4-1
CDR3aa: ASSQVLAGASYEQY

j_gene: TRBJ2-2
v_gene: TRBV29-1
CDR3aa: SVLKFQGVNTGELF

j_gene: TRBJ1-6
v_gene: TRBV30
CDR3aa: AWTQGVIGNSPLH

j_gene: TRBJ2-1
v_gene: TRBV27
CDR3aa: ASRTGGAWNEQF

j_gene: TRBJ2-1
v_gene: TRBV7-6
CDR3aa: ASSLADFNEQF

j_gene: TRBJ2-3
v_gene: TRBV28
CDR3aa: ASRRSTDTQY

j_gene: TRBJ2-7
v_gene: TRBV10-1
CDR3aa: ASRPGGVISHEQY

j_gene: TRBJ1-2
v_gene: TRBV7-8
CDR3aa: ASSARTGVLNYGYT

j_gene: TRBJ2-1
v_gene: TRBV7-2
CDR3aa: ASSRTPGGGSYNEQF

j_gene: TRBJ1-5
v_gene: TRBV19
CDR3aa: ASTPLTGAIDQLQH

j_gene: TRBJ2-3
v_gene: TRBV7-9
CDR3aa: ASSPGTGEVTQY

j_gene: TRBJ2-7
v_gene: TRBV27
CDR3aa: ASSFQTGSHNEQY

j_gene: TRBJ1-1
v_gene: TRBV7-9
CDR3aa: ASSLGTMNTEAF

j_gene: TRBJ1-2
v_gene: TRBV30
CDR3aa: AWSGGGHNYGYT

j_gene: TRBJ1-2
v_gene: TRBV21-1
CDR3aa: ASSKADDRGIGGYT

j_gene: TRBJ1-3
v_gene: TRBV28
CDR3aa: ASEVQGAKAGNTIY

j_gene: TRBJ1-5
v_gene: TRBV19
CDR3aa: ASSIQDRGNQPQH

j_gene: TRBJ2-5
v_gene: TRBV7-6
CDR3aa: ASRYSGGVPGETQY

j_gene: TRBJ2-7
v_gene: TRBV28
CDR3aa: ASSLRPRGEQY